This T cell receptor (beta chain) is drawn from a study of blood T cell repertoires in COVID-19. The CDR3 has 15 amino acids. Trimming left V 1 base short and J 7 bases short, with 14 bases between. In germline, CDR1 is MGHRA, CDR2 YSYEKL. In the study's own analysis: Reference gene primer amplification gave estimated nucleated cell counts. Assay: immunoSEQ multiplex PCR; the TCRdb copy retains only in-frame clones and omits some. V, J and clone size derive from that table, while D and trimming were established from the DNA sequence. The repertoire holds 250,000 or so clones, 90% seen once, with roughly 2% in the top ten.

The TCR sequence derives from a woman aged 55-69 years with COVID-19, enrolled during active disease. Sample: peripheral blood. The chain couples TRBV4-1 to TRBJ1-5; the D gene is possibly TRBD1 (6 bases). The chain's CDR3 is CASSQGTPGAQPQHF. The CDR3 bases are TGCGCCAGCAGCCAAGGGACACCAGGGGCCCAGCCCCAGCATTTT.